This TCR beta chain was obtained from a study of neurological immune-mediated disorders. TCRdb itself ran the 5' RACE reads through MiXCR, one entry per CDR3 protein. The repertoire holds roughly 120,000 distinct CDR3 sequences, with more than 2.5% as singletons. After removal of 5 bases from V and 0 bases from J, the junction contained 8 bases not matched to a gene. Germline CDR1 reads SGHDT; CDR2 reads YYEEEE. CDR3 length: 16 residues. This clonotype has at least ten counts. Source material: PBMCs. The TCR sequence derives from a woman between 25 and 40 years old with multiple sclerosis. This chain connects TRBV5-6 to TRBJ1-1; 9 nucleotides line up with TRBD1. For the CDR3, the DNA is TGTGCCAGCAGACCCGACAGGGGGAAGGTGAACACTGAAGCTTTCTTT. Its protein product is CASRPDRGKVNTEAFF. Looking up the rest from reference TRBV5-6 and TRBJ1-1 gives the full variable domain: DAGVTQSPTHLIKTRGQQVTLRCSPKSGHDTVSWYQQALGQGPQFIFQYYEEEERQRGNFPDRFSGHQFPNYSSELNVNALLLGDSALYLCASRPDRGKVNTEAFFGQGTRLTVV.